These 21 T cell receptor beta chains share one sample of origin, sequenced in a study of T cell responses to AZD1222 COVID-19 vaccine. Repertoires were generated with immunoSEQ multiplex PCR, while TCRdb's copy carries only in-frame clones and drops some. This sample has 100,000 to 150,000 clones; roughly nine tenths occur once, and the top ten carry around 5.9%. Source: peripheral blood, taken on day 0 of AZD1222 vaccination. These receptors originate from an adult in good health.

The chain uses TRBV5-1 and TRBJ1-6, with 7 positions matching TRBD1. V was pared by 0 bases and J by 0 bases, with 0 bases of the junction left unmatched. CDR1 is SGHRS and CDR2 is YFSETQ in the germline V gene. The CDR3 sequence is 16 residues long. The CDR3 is CASSLEGASYNSPLHF. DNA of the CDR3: TGCGCCAGCAGCTTGGAGGGGGCCTCCTATAATTCACCCCTCCACTTT. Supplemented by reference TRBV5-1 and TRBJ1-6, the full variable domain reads KAGVTQTPRYLIKTRGQQVTLSCSPISGHRSVSWYQQTPGQGLQFLFEYFSETQRNKGNFPGRFSGRQFSNSRSEMNVSTLELGDSALYLCASSLEGASYNSPLHFGNGTRLTVT.

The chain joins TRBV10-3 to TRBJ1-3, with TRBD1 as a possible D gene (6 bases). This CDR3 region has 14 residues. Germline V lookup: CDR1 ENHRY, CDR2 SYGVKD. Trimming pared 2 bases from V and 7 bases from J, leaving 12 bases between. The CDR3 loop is CAISEVEGGNTIYF. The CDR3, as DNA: TGTGCCATCAGTGAGGTGGAGGGGGGGAACACCATATATTTT.

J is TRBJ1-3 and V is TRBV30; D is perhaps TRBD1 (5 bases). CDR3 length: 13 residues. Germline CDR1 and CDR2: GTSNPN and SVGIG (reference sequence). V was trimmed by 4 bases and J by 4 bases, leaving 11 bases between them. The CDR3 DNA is TGTGCCTGGAAGCAGGGTGCAGGAAACACCATATATTTT. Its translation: CAWKQGAGNTIYF. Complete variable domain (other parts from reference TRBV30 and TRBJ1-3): SQTIHQWPATLVQPVGSPLSLECTVEGTSNPNLYWYRQAAGRGLQLLFYSVGIGQISSEVPQNLSASRPQDRQFILSSKKLLLSDSGFYLCAWKQGAGNTIYFGEGSWLTVV.

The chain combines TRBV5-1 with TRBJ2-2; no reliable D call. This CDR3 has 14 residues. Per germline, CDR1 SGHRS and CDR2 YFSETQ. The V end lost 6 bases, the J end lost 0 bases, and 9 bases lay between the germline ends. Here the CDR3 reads CASNEQPNTGELFF. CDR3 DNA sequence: TGCGCCAGCAACGAACAACCGAACACCGGGGAGCTGTTTTTT. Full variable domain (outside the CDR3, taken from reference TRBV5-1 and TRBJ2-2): KAGVTQTPRYLIKTRGQQVTLSCSPISGHRSVSWYQQTPGQGLQFLFEYFSETQRNKGNFPGRFSGRQFSNSRSEMNVSTLELGDSALYLCASNEQPNTGELFFGEGSRLTVL.

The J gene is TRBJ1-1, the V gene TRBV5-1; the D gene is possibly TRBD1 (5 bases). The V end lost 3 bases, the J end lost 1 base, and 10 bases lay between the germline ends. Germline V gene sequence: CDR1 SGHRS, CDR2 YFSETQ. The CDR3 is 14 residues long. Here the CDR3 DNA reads TGCGCCAGCAGCTCGGGGCGCCGGAACACTGAAGCTTTCTTT. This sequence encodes CASSSGRRNTEAFF.

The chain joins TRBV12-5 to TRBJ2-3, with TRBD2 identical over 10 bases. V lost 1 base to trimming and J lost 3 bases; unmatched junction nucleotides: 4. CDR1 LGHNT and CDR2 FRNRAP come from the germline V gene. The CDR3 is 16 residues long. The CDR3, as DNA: TGTGCTAGTGGTTTGGCAGCGGGGGGGCCGACAGATACGCAGTATTTT. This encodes CASGLAAGGPTDTQYF. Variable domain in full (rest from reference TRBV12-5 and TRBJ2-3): DARVTQTPRHKVTEMGQEVTMRCQPILGHNTVFWYRQTMMQGLELLAYFRNRAPLDDSGMPKDRFSAEMPDATLATLKIQPSEPRDSAVYFCASGLAAGGPTDTQYFGPGTRLTVL.

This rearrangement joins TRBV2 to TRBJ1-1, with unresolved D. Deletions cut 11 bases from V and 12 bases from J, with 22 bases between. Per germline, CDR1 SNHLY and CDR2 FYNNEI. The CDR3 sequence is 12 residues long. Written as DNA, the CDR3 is TGTGCCGGGAGTATAGGGAGCGGAATGTCTTTCTTT. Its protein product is CAGSIGSGMSFF. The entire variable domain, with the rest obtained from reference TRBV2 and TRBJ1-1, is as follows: EPEVTQTPSHQVTQMGQEVILRCVPISNHLYFYWYRQILGQKVEFLVSFYNNEISEKSEIFDDQFSVERPDGSNFTLKIRSTKLEDSAMYFCAGSIGSGMSFFGQGTRLTVV.

The CDR3 is CATPQSLGGRRYGYTF. The CDR3 bases are TGTGCCACCCCCCAAAGCTTAGGGGGGAGGCGGTATGGCTACACCTTC. This sequence joins TRBV24-1 and TRBJ1-2; tentative D call: TRBD1 (6 bases). V was trimmed by 9 bases and J by 5 bases, leaving 24 bases between them. CDR3 length equals 16 residues. Germline CDR1 is KGHDR and CDR2 is SFDVKD.

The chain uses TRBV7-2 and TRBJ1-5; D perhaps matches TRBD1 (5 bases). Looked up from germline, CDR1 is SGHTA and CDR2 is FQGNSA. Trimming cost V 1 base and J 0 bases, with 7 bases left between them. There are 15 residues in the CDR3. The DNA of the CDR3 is TGTGCCAGCAGCTTAGAAGGGGCTAGCAATCAGCCCCAGCATTTT. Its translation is CASSLEGASNQPQHF.

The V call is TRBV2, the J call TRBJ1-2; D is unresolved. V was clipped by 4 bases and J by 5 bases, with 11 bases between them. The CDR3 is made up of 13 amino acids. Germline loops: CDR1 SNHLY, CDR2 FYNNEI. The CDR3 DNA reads TGTGCCAGCAGTGTAGGGCAGTCATATGGCTACACCTTC. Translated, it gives CASSVGQSYGYTF.

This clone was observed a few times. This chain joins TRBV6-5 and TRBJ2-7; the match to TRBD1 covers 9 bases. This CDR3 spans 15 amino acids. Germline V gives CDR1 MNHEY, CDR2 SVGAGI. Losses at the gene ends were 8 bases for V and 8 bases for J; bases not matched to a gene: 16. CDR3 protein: CASGGSRGQGIKQYF. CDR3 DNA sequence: TGTGCCAGCGGAGGATCCCGGGGACAGGGTATCAAGCAGTACTTC.

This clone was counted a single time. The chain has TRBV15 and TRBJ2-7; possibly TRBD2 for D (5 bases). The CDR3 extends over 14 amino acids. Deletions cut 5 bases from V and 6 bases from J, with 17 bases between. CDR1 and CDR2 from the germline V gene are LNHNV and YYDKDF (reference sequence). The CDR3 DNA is TGTGCCACCAGCCGTCCTGGGTCAGCGGCCGAGCAGTACTTC. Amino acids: CATSRPGSAAEQYF.

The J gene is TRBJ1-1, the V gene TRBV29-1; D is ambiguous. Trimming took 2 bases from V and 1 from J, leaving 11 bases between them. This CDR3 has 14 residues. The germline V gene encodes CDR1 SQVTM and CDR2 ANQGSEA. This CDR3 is CSVELGNRNTEAFF. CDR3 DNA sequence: TGCAGCGTTGAACTCGGAAATCGGAACACTGAAGCTTTCTTT.

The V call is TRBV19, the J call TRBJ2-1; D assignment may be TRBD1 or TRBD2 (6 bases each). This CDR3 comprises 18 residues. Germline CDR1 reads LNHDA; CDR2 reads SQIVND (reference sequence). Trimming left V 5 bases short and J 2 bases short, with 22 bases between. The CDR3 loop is CASSLGGGTSRPYNEQFF. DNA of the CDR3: TGTGCCAGTAGTTTAGGGGGAGGCACCTCTCGGCCCTACAATGAGCAGTTCTTC.

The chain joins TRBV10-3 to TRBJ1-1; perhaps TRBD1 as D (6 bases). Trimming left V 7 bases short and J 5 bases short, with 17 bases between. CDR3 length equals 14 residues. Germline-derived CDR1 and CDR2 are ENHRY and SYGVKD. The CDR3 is CAITPTGGVTEAFF. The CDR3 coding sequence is TGTGCCATCACCCCGACGGGGGGCGTAACTGAAGCTTTCTTT.

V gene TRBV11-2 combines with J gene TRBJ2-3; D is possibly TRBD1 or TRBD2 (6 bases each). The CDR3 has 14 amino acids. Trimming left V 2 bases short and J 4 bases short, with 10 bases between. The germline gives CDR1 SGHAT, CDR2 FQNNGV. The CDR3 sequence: CASSLSRGPDTQYF. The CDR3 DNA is TGTGCCAGCAGCTTAAGCCGGGGGCCAGATACGCAGTATTTT. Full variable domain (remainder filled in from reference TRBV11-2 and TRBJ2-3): EAGVAQSPRYKIIEKRQSVAFWCNPISGHATLYWYQQILGQGPKLLIQFQNNGVVDDSQLPKDRFSAERLKGVDSTLKIQPAKLEDSAVYLCASSLSRGPDTQYFGPGTRLTVL.

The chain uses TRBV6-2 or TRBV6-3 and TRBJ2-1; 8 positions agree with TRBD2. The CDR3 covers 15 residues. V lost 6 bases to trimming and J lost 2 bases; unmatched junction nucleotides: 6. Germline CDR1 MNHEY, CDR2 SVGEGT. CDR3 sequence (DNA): TGTGCCAGCAGCCGGGGACTAGAGGCCTACAATGAGCAGTTCTTC. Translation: CASSRGLEAYNEQFF.

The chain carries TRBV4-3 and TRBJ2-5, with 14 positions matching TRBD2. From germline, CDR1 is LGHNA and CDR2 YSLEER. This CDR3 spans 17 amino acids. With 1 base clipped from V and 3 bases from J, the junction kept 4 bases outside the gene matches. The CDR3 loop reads CASSQGPGLAGEETQYF. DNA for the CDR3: TGCGCCAGCAGCCAAGGGCCGGGACTAGCGGGGGAAGAGACCCAGTACTTC.

The CDR3 DNA is TGCGCCAGCAGCTTGCAGGACAGGGAATTTAATGAGCAGTTCTTC. The encoded protein is CASSLQDREFNEQFF. The chain links TRBV5-1 to TRBJ2-1, with 8 bases lining up with TRBD1. V dropped 1 base and J dropped 7; count of bases not matched to a gene: 7. The CDR3 runs to 15 residues. Germline V gene sequence: CDR1 SGHRS, CDR2 YFSETQ.

CDR3 coding DNA: TGCGCCAGCAGCCAAGAATCGGGCAGGGCGCACAATGAGCAGTTCTTC. Translated: CASSQESGRAHNEQFF. The V gene is TRBV4-3, the J gene TRBJ2-1; perhaps TRBD1 as D (5 bases). The V end lost 0 bases, the J end lost 5 bases, and 14 bases lay between the germline ends. The V gene's germline CDR1 is LGHNA and CDR2 YSLEER. The CDR3 length is 16 residues.

CDR3 loop: CASGSIAGFSQETQYF. Here the CDR3 DNA reads TGTGCTAGTGGTTCGATAGCAGGGTTCAGCCAAGAGACCCAGTACTTC. The chain carries TRBV12-5 and TRBJ2-5, with TRBD1 as a possible D gene (5 bases). This CDR3 is 16 amino acids long. V was pared by 4 bases and J by 1 base, with 16 bases between. Germline-derived CDR1 and CDR2 are LGHNT and FRNRAP.